This entry concerns a single T cell receptor (beta chain). Its antigen is still unknown. The assay was immunoSEQ multiplex PCR, and TCRdb's table has in-frame clones only and misses some. This sample has fewer than 25,000 clones, with about three quarters found just once. The sample belongs to a study of vaccination effects on CD4 cells after COVID-19. The CDR3 contains 12 residues. V was shortened by 6 bases and J by 6 bases, with 12 bases between the two germline ends. After expansion with viral peptide pools in the ViraFEST assay, antigen-specific CD4+ T cells were sequenced. Following a roughly ten-day culture, CD4+ T cells were purified.

Sequencing used CD4+ T cells from PBMCs cultured with HCoV-229E spike peptides, obtained before COVID-19 vaccination. V usage is TRBV12-3 or TRBV12-4 and J usage is TRBJ2-7; D is possibly TRBD1 (5 bases). This clonotype was obtained from a human donor who received a COVID-19 vaccine. As DNA, the CDR3 is TGTGCCAGCAGCCCCGACAGCACCGAGCAGTACTTC. Protein: CASSPDSTEQYF.